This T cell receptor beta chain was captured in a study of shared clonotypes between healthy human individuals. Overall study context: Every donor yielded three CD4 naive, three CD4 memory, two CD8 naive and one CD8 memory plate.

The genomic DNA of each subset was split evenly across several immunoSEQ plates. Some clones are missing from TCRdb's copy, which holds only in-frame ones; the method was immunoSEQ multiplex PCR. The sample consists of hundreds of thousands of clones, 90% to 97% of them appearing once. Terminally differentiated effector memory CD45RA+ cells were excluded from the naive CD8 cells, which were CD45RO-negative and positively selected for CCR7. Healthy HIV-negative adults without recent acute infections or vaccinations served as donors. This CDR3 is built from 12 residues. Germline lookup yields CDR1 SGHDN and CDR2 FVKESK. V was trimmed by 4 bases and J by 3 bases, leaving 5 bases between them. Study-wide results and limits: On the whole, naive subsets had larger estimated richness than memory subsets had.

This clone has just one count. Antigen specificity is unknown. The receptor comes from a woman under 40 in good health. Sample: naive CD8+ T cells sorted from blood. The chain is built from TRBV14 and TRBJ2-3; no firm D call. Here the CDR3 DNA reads TGTGCCAGCAGCCCTTATACAGATACGCAGTATTTT. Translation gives CASSPYTDTQYF.